These 22 T cell receptor beta chains were sequenced from one sample in a study of identical twins. TCRdb analysed the 5' RACE reads with MiXCR anew, one entry per CDR3 protein. The table records around 480,000 distinct CDR3 sequences, 11% to 15% of them present only once. In addition, the sample was reused for a study of yellow fever vaccine responses in identical twins.

The sample consisted of CD4+ T cells sorted from blood. The source of these receptors is a woman between 18 and 30 years old in good health.

This sequence joins TRBV7-2 and TRBJ2-2; D gene unclear. The V and J ends lost 3 bases and 7 bases respectively, with 9 bases between them. CDR3 size: 13 residues. Per germline, CDR1 SGHTA and CDR2 FQGNSA. CDR3 region: CASSFRLDGELFF. DNA of the CDR3: TGTGCCAGCAGCTTTCGGCTCGACGGGGAGCTGTTTTTT.

The rearrangement joins TRBV4-3 to TRBJ2-5; D unclear. The CDR3 consists of 15 residues. CDR1 is LGHNA, CDR2 YSLEER, per germline. Trimming took 4 bases from V and 5 from J, leaving 17 bases between them. The CDR3 reads CASSPRRGATETQYF. The DNA for the CDR3 is TGCGCCAGCAGCCCCAGGCGTGGCGCGACGGAGACCCAGTACTTC.

The chain is built from TRBV10-3 and TRBJ2-7; 9 positions agree with TRBD1. V lost 6 bases to trimming and J lost 1 base; unmatched junction nucleotides: 7. This CDR3 spans 15 amino acids. The germline CDR1 and CDR2 sequences are ENHRY and SYGVKD. Written as DNA, the CDR3 is TGTGCCATCAGGGTTTCCGGGACAGGGTCCTACGAGCAGTACTTC. It specifies CAIRVSGTGSYEQYF.

This clonotype was recorded a few times. The chain uses TRBV7-9 and TRBJ2-4; D is unclear. CDR3 length: 15 amino acids. Germline V gene lookup returns CDR1 SEHNR and CDR2 FQNEAQ (reference sequence). Trimming removed 5 bases at V and 1 base at J, with 12 bases between. CDR3 DNA sequence: TGTGCCAGCAGCCCCCGCCGAGTCGCCAAAAACATTCAGTACTTC. It encodes CASSPRRVAKNIQYF.

The chain employs TRBV12-3 or TRBV12-4 and TRBJ2-3; 13 nucleotides match TRBD2. The length of the CDR3 is 17 residues. Germline trimming cut 8 bases from V and 6 bases from J; bases unmatched to any gene: 14. The CDR3 nucleotides read TGTGCCAGCGCTACCATCGGGACTAGCGGGGCGAGGGATACGCAGTATTTT. Encoded protein: CASATIGTSGARDTQYF.

This rearrangement joins TRBV30 to TRBJ2-3, with D possibly TRBD2 on 5 matching bases. Trimming shortened V by 3 bases and J by 1 base, and 8 bases separated the two germline ends. CDR1 GTSNPN and CDR2 SVGIG come from the germline V gene (reference sequence). The CDR3 covers 13 residues. The CDR3 sequence is CAWRRVGTDTQYF. The CDR3 nucleotides are TGTGCCTGGAGGAGGGTCGGCACAGATACGCAGTATTTT.

This clonotype was seen repeatedly, ten times or more. The chain has TRBV11-2 and TRBJ2-3; 7 positions match TRBD2. After removal of 0 bases from V and 3 bases from J, the junction contained 3 bases not matched to a gene. CDR1 and CDR2 from the germline V gene are SGHAT and FQNNGV. This CDR3 has 15 amino acids. The CDR3 loop is CASSLDRLATDTQYF. The CDR3 DNA sequence: TGTGCCAGCAGCTTAGATAGACTAGCAACAGATACGCAGTATTTT.

This clonotype was found many times. This rearrangement joins TRBV5-1 to TRBJ2-7; 7 positions match TRBD2. CDR3 size: 14 residues. Germline loops: CDR1 SGHRS, CDR2 YFSETQ. V shed 0 bases and J 2 bases; nucleotides not matched to a gene: 2. In DNA form, the CDR3 reads TGCGCCAGCAGCTTGGAGCGGGGTACCTACGAGCAGTACTTC. Translated: CASSLERGTYEQYF.

This rearrangement joins TRBV11-2 to TRBJ2-7, with D possibly being TRBD2 (5 bases). The CDR3 length is 16 residues. V lost 5 bases and J lost 7, with 24 bases in between. The germline V gene encodes CDR1 SGHAT and CDR2 FQNNGV. CDR3 nucleotides: TGTGCCAGCAGCCCGAACCGAGGCGGTGCTGGGAGTGAGCAGTACTTC. Protein: CASSPNRGGAGSEQYF.

There are many counts of this clonotype. The chain has TRBV20-1 and TRBJ1-4; D may be TRBD1 (5 bases). The germline gives CDR1 DFQATT, CDR2 SNEGSKA (reference sequence). CDR3 length: 13 residues. The ends were cut back, 5 bases at V and 5 bases at J, with 12 bases in the middle. CDR3 nucleotides: TGCAGTGCTCACCGGGACGTGAATGAAAAACTGTTTTTT. Protein sequence: CSAHRDVNEKLFF.

In the case of this clonotype: The junction departs from the called germline gene at one end, perhaps through a read error. V is TRBV10-3 and J is TRBJ2-7, with a tentative D call TRBD1 (5 bases). Per the germline V gene, CDR1 is ENHRY and CDR2 is SYGVKD. The CDR3 is 13 amino acids. The CDR3 sequence: CATSAQAAYEQYF. The CDR3, as DNA: TGTGCCACCAGTGCACAGGCAGCCTACGAGCAGTACTTC.

The genes are TRBV5-1 and TRBJ2-2; no reliable D call. The CDR3 consists of 12 residues. Per germline, CDR1 SGHRS and CDR2 YFSETQ. The germline V and J ends were trimmed by 4 bases and 5 bases, with 6 bases remaining between them. Here the CDR3 reads CASSVPTGELFF. For the CDR3, the DNA is TGCGCCAGCAGCGTTCCGACCGGGGAGCTGTTTTTT. The full variable domain, completed using reference TRBV5-1 and TRBJ2-2, is KAGVTQTPRYLIKTRGQQVTLSCSPISGHRSVSWYQQTPGQGLQFLFEYFSETQRNKGNFPGRFSGRQFSNSRSEMNVSTLELGDSALYLCASSVPTGELFFGEGSRLTVL.

There are a few counts of this clonotype. The chain joins TRBV5-5 to TRBJ2-1; TRBD2 aligns across 15 bases. The trim removed 4 bases at V and 10 bases at J, leaving 12 bases unmatched. Germline CDR1 reads SGHKS; CDR2 reads YYEKEE (reference sequence). The CDR3 totals 17 residues. DNA for the CDR3: TGTGCCAGCAGCATACCGTGGACTAGCGGGGGGGAGGTCGAGCAGTTCTTC. Protein sequence: CASSIPWTSGGEVEQFF.

This clonotype showed up just a few times. This rearrangement joins TRBV6-1 to TRBJ1-1; D unclear. The length of the CDR3 is 13 residues. In germline, CDR1 is MNHNS, CDR2 SASEGT. V lost 6 bases, J lost 8 bases, and 16 bases lay in between. The CDR3 sequence is CASSLDPNKEAFF. The CDR3 DNA reads TGTGCCAGCAGCCTAGACCCAAACAAGGAAGCTTTCTTT.

This clonotype occurred a few times. V gene TRBV27 combines with J gene TRBJ2-6, with 9 bases aligning to TRBD1. Germline lookup yields CDR1 MNHEY and CDR2 SMNVEV (reference sequence). Unmatched junction bases numbered 7, after V lost 1 base and J lost 0 bases. This CDR3 is 19 amino acids long. As DNA, the CDR3 is TGTGCCAGCAGTTTATTTTACAGGGGGCTAGGCTCTGGGGCCAACGTCCTGACTTTC. This sequence encodes CASSLFYRGLGSGANVLTF.

V and J are TRBV6-2 or TRBV6-3 and TRBJ2-4; D remains unclear. The CDR3 extends over 12 amino acids. Trimming removed 5 bases from V and 2 bases from J, with 4 bases in between. The germline V gene encodes CDR1 MNHEY and CDR2 SVGEGT. The CDR3 here is CASSPTKNIQYF. The CDR3 coding sequence is TGTGCCAGCAGTCCGACCAAAAACATTCAGTACTTC.

V gene TRBV4-3 combines with J gene TRBJ2-2; D is uncertain. This CDR3 is built from 13 residues. V was shortened by 7 bases and J by 5 bases, with 11 bases between the two germline ends. CDR1 is LGHNA and CDR2 is YSLEER in the germline V gene. CDR3 protein: CASNLVGTGELFF. The CDR3 bases are TGCGCCAGCAACCTAGTCGGGACCGGGGAGCTGTTTTTT.

In this sample, this clonotype turned up a few times. V gene TRBV6-5 combines with J gene TRBJ2-6; TRBD1 aligns across 7 bases. With V trimmed by 0 bases and J by 1 base, 3 bases remained unmatched. From germline, CDR1 is MNHEY and CDR2 SVGAGI. The CDR3 totals 17 residues. DNA for the CDR3: TGTGCCAGCAGTTACTCGGCAGGGGGATCTGGGGCCAACGTCCTGACTTTC. Amino acids: CASSYSAGGSGANVLTF.

This clonotype occurred a few times. The rearrangement links TRBV7-9 to TRBJ2-2; 12 bases match TRBD2. V shed 6 bases and J 5 bases; nucleotides not matched to a gene: 4. In germline, CDR1 is SEHNR, CDR2 FQNEAQ (reference sequence). The CDR3 sequence is 15 residues long. CDR3 coding DNA: TGTGCCAGCAGGACTAGCGGGAGTCGTACCGGGGAGCTGTTTTTT. Translation gives CASRTSGSRTGELFF.

This clonotype was observed at least ten times. This rearrangement joins TRBV27 to TRBJ2-7; D might be TRBD1 (7 bases). V lost 9 bases to trimming and J lost 3 bases, with 15 bases between them. This CDR3 contains 13 residues. Germline lookup yields CDR1 MNHEY and CDR2 SMNVEV (reference sequence). The CDR3 bases are TGTGCCAGTGGCGGCAGGGGGGTCTACGAGCAGTACTTC. It specifies CASGGRGVYEQYF.

This clonotype was counted between two and nine times. The chain is built from TRBV12-3 or TRBV12-4 and TRBJ2-1; 15 nucleotides match TRBD2. This CDR3 spans 16 amino acids. Trimming cost V 5 bases and J 6 bases; bases outside gene matches: 5. CDR3 loop: CASSPRTSGRANEQFF. Here the CDR3 DNA reads TGTGCCAGCAGTCCCCGGACTAGCGGGAGGGCCAATGAGCAGTTCTTC.

This clonotype has just a few counts. This chain links TRBV2 with TRBJ1-6; D remains unclear. With 8 bases removed from V and 0 bases from J, the gap between germline ends came to 8 bases. The germline CDR1 and CDR2 sequences are SNHLY and FYNNEI. CDR3 length: 14 amino acids. CDR3 residues: CASGRSSYNSPLHF. The DNA of the CDR3 is TGTGCCAGCGGTCGGAGCTCCTATAATTCACCCCTCCACTTT.